This T cell receptor beta chain was profiled in a study of early T cells in non-severe SARS-CoV-2 infection. On the study more broadly: Investigators sequenced bulk RNA drawn from unsorted whole blood, and chains remained unpaired.

Each CDR3 protein gets one entry after TCRdb re-called the 5' RACE reads with MiXCR. The sample has roughly 81,000 distinct CDR3 sequences, roughly an eighth seen once. Study results and limitations: Database matching using VDJdb favored anti-spike CD8 responses, with private and CD4 specificities left missing.

As regards this clonotype: Its specificity is not known.

CDR1 and CDR2 (germline): SGHAT, FQNNGV. Trimming took 0 bases from V and 0 from J, leaving 14 bases between them. The CDR3 consists of 17 residues. This clonotype was sampled from an adult who was a healthcare worker with PCR-confirmed SARS-CoV-2 infection or an uninfected control (not recorded which). The V and J genes are TRBV11-2 and TRBJ1-2; D gene uncertain. The sequencing input was whole blood. This CDR3 is CASSLDPGSVPNYGYTF. CDR3 nucleotide sequence: TGTGCCAGCAGCTTAGATCCCGGAAGTGTGCCTAACTATGGCTACACCTTC.